This T cell receptor (beta chain) was retrieved from a study of human thymus T cells. Libraries were prepared by immunoSEQ multiplex PCR; TCRdb keeps only in-frame clonotypes and omits some of them. The data contain tens of thousands of clones, 94% of them seen just once; the ten biggest clones take up approximately 6%. Trimming shortened V by 5 bases and J by 1 base, and 8 bases separated the two germline ends. Germline V gives CDR1 SGHTA, CDR2 FQGNSA. CDR3 length equals 13 residues. Immunologically healthy infants in Finland undergoing congenital heart defect surgery were the donors. An approximately 0.45-1 mL peripheral blood aliquot was taken intraoperatively from four of eight donors. No fixed cell number was used; all available blood leukocytes supplied DNA.

The chain carries TRBV7-2 and TRBJ2-5; D gene unclear. This receptor was obtained from a boy under two years old with a congenital heart defect but otherwise immunologically healthy. The source material was blood. CDR3 region: CASSDPTQETQYF. The CDR3 bases are TGTGCCAGCAGCGATCCTACCCAAGAGACCCAGTACTTC.